The clone carrying this T cell receptor (beta chain) was seen repeatedly, ten times or more. Antigen: not known. Researchers attached unique molecular identifiers to individual cDNA molecules. Via MiXCR, TCRdb re-called the 5' RACE reads, giving one row per CDR3 protein. The table lists fewer than 80,000 distinct CDR3 sequences, approximately 9.5% of them singletons. There are 17 residues in the CDR3. In germline, CDR1 is MNHEY, CDR2 SVGEGT. V was trimmed by 0 bases and J by 4 bases, leaving 18 bases between them. The data originate from a study of early T cells in non-severe SARS-CoV-2 infection. Study background: The sequenced material was bulk RNA from unsorted whole blood, and its chains were unpaired.

Findings and caveats of the study: Reliance on VDJdb matching favored anti-spike CD8 responses; private and CD4 specificities were missed.

Sequenced material: whole blood. This clonotype was sampled from an adult who was a healthcare worker with PCR-confirmed SARS-CoV-2 infection or an uninfected control (not recorded which). This sequence joins TRBV6-2 or TRBV6-3 and TRBJ1-1, with D possibly matching TRBD1 (5 bases). The CDR3 sequence is CASSYSGRKGSGTEAFF. The CDR3 nucleotides are TGTGCCAGCAGTTACTCGGGACGAAAGGGAAGTGGCACTGAAGCTTTCTTT.